This TCR beta chain was found in a study of blood T cell repertoires in COVID-19. Study-wide context: The United States, Italy and Spain provided the acute and convalescent COVID-19 samples. Sources were T cells, B-cell-depleted T cells, or PBMCs; the material itself was cDNA or gDNA.

Original processing notes: How many nucleated cells were present was estimated from reference gene primer amplification. Repertoires were generated with immunoSEQ multiplex PCR, while TCRdb's copy carries only in-frame clones and drops some. That table supplies the V and J calls and clone size; D and trimming were determined from the DNA. The data show approximately 280,000 clones, nearly 90% seen once. The sequencing sample was made of peripheral blood. This TCR was recovered from a man aged 18 to 29 with active or convalescent COVID-19.

The CDR3 DNA sequence: TGTGCCAGCAGGGGACAGCTCGAAGCTTTCTTT. This codes for CASRGQLEAFF. V gene TRBV2 combines with J gene TRBJ1-1; 7 bases are shared with TRBD1. From germline, CDR1 is SNHLY and CDR2 FYNNEI. This CDR3 is 11 amino acids long. V trimming: 6 bases; J trimming: 8 bases; junction bases outside the gene matches: 3.